This T cell receptor beta chain was identified in a study of cytomegalovirus exposure and HLA in healthy donors. In the case of this clone: Antigen: not known.

Study observations and caveats: Presence/absence comparisons presumed near-even sequencing depth among donors. Later analysis identified several of the most significant clusters that appeared linked to common viral pathogens. Earlier findings revealed that most TCR beta V segments proved productive either about 87% or about 30% of the time. TCR beta chain V- and J-gene trimming was linked, in a later analysis, to a missense variant in DCLRE1C.

The CDR3 spans 15 residues. Germline CDR1 and CDR2: LNHDA and SQIVND (reference sequence). The V and J ends lost 3 bases and 8 bases, in that order; junction bases with no gene match: 9. The PCR was carried out with 60 Vbeta primers and 13 Jbeta primers. TCRdb's copy holds only in-frame clones and misses some; the assay was immunoSEQ multiplex PCR. This repertoire shows some 140,000 clones, approximately 80% found once; its top ten account for 0.94%. The sample was PBMCs. The rearrangement uses TRBV19 and TRBJ2-4; 8 positions match TRBD1. This receptor was identified in a woman aged 60-75 years in good health and CMV-seronegative. CDR3 sequence: CASSIVGQGGHIQYF. For the CDR3, the DNA is TGTGCCAGTAGTATTGTCGGACAGGGAGGACACATTCAGTACTTC.